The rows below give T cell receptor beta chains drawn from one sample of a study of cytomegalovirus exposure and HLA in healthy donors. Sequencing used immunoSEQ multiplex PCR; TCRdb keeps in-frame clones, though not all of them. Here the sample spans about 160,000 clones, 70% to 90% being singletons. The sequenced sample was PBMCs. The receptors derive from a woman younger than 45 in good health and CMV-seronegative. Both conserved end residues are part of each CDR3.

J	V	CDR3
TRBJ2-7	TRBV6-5	CASSITGYEQYF
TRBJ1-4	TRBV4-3	CASSQQRIPPTNEKLFF
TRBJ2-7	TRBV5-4	CASSLFGTSGRAYEQYF
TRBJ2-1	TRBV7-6	CASSLARGNEQFF
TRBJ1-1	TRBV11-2	CASRPGGTERRAEAFF
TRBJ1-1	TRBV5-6	CASSPVGVGTEAFF
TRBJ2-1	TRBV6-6	CASLKRGGLEQFF
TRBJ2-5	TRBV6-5	CASSYLDRGETQYF
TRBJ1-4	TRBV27	CASSFTGQINEKLFF
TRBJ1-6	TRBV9	CASSARDRGRDSPLHF
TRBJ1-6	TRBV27	CASSSRGYSPLHF
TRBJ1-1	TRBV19	CASSIQTGKSEAFF
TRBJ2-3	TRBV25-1	CASSESGARDTQYF
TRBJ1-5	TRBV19	CASSIPQGYQPQHF
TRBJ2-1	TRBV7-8	CASSGSLAGVGNEQFF
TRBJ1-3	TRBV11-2	CASSAAGGSGGNTIYF
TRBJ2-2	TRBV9	CASSIIGRSNGAGELFF
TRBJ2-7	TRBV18	CASSPTPRDEQYF
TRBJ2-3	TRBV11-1	CASSPNPGTVAYF
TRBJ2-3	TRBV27	CASSSIGGASTDTQYF
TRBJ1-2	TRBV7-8	CASSQSTGQGAGYTF
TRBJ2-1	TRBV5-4	CASSSGPHGSGRSNEQFF
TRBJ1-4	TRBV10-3	CAISEGPTNEKLFF
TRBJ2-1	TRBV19	CASSPGRDEQFF
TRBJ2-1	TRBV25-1	CASSAGRYNEQFF
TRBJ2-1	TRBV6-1	CASSEARAGYNEQFF
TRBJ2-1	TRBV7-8	CASTSVVSRVLNEQFF
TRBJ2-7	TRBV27	CASSLRGDNSYEQYF
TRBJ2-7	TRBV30	CAWSIGRYEQYF
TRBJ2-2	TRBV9	CASSVNEYGELFF
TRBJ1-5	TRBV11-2	CASSSLGSQPQHF
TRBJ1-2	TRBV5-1	CASSLQGSSYGYTF
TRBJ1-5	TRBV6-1	CASMWRVGNQPQHF
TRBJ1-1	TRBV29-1	CSAGAPWENTEAFF
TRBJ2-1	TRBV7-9	CASSYRRNRVSSYNEQFF
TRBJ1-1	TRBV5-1	CASSWGQGLNTEAFF
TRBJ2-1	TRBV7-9	CASLIGGSYNEQFF
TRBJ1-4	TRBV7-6	CASSHTGESATNEKLFF
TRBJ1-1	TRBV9	CASSPLQPEAFF
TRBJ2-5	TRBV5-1	CASRIIDRKETQYF
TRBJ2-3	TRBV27	CASRRQPGLAGGVTDTQYF
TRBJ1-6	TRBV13	CASSISRAGNSPLHF
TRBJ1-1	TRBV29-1	CSGDRVSTEAFF
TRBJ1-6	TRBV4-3	CASSQYQGAESPLHF
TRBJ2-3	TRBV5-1	CASSSTGNTDTQYF
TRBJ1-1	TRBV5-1	CASSLSGVNTEAFF
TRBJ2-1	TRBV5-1	CASSYDGDLVGVYNEQFF
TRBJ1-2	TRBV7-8	CASSLAGTGRYGYTF
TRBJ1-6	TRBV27	CASPNGFSYNSPLHF
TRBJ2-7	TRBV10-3	CAIREGYEQYF
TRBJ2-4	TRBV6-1	CASSAKTGLSPQNIQYF
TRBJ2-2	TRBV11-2	CASSRLAGTTGELFF
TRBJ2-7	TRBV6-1	CASSGLTGLVHEQYF
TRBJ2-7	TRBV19	CASSLGGQGSYEQYF
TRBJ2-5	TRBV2	CASTLTGTKETQYF